A single sample is the source of the 31 T cell receptor beta chains below, sequenced in a study of identical twins. TCRdb re-called the 5' RACE reads with MiXCR, one entry per CDR3 protein. The repertoire holds 520,000 or so distinct CDR3 sequences, with less than 25% as singletons. The same data also contributed to another study, on T cells expressing NK-cell markers.

The specimen sequenced was CD4+ T cells sorted from blood. Receptors originate from a woman between 18 and 29 years old in good health.

This chain joins TRBV4-3 and TRBJ1-4, with unresolved D. The CDR3 runs 14 residues. Germline V gene sequence: CDR1 LGHNA, CDR2 YSLEER. V was shortened by 3 bases and J by 4 bases, with 9 bases between the two germline ends. The CDR3 DNA reads as TGCGCCAGCAGCCAGTGGGCCTTTAATGAAAAACTGTTTTTT. Its protein is CASSQWAFNEKLFF.

This clonotype was observed at least ten times. This sequence joins TRBV9 and TRBJ2-2; D is uncertain. Germline CDR1 is SGDLS and CDR2 is YYNGEE. V was shortened by 1 base and J by 6 bases, with 4 bases between the two germline ends. This CDR3 contains 12 residues. The CDR3 is CASSVRSGELFF. The CDR3 DNA reads as TGTGCCAGCAGCGTACGCTCCGGGGAGCTGTTTTTT.

The V gene is TRBV5-1, the J gene TRBJ2-5; 7 positions agree with TRBD1. The CDR3 length is 14 residues. Per germline, CDR1 SGHRS and CDR2 YFSETQ. V shed 3 bases, J shed 0 bases, and the junction held 2 bases outside the gene matches. The CDR3 here is CASSSQGNQETQYF. The CDR3 DNA reads as TGCGCCAGCAGCTCACAGGGGAACCAAGAGACCCAGTACTTC.

The rearrangement joins TRBV12-3 or TRBV12-4 to TRBJ2-7, with D uncertain. The germline V and J ends were trimmed by 6 bases and 5 bases, with 17 bases remaining between them. CDR3 length: 14 amino acids. In DNA form, the CDR3 reads TGTGCCAGCAGAATTTTCGGCTTAGGCCACGAGCAGTACTTC. Protein sequence: CASRIFGLGHEQYF.

The gene calls are TRBV4-3 and TRBJ1-2; possible D gene TRBD1, 5 bases. CDR1 LGHNA and CDR2 YSLEER come from the germline V gene. V lost 0 bases and J 3 bases, leaving 11 bases between the germline ends. This CDR3 has 15 residues. CDR3 in amino acids: CASSQEQGRDYGYTF. CDR3 sequence (DNA): TGCGCCAGCAGCCAAGAGCAGGGTCGCGACTATGGCTACACCTTC.

The V gene is TRBV20-1, the J gene TRBJ2-1; TRBD1 might be the D (5 bases). V dropped 0 bases and J dropped 12 bases, with 9 bases sitting between them. The CDR3 extends over 11 amino acids. The germline V gene has CDR1 DFQATT and CDR2 SNEGSKA (reference sequence). CDR3 sequence (DNA): TGCAGTGCTAGAGACAGGGCGGTGCAGTTCTTC. Its translation: CSARDRAVQFF.

The V and J genes are TRBV6-1 and TRBJ1-1; no definite D call. V lost 6 bases, J lost 6 bases, and 14 bases lay in between. Per the germline V gene, CDR1 is MNHNS and CDR2 is SASEGT. CDR3 size: 13 residues. This CDR3 is CASRKPDTAEAFF. The CDR3, as DNA: TGTGCCAGCAGGAAGCCAGATACCGCTGAAGCTTTCTTT.

CDR3: CASRLRAGDTQYF. The CDR3 bases are TGTGCCAGCAGACTAAGGGCTGGAGATACGCAGTATTTT. The chain uses TRBV7-9 and TRBJ2-3, with D unclear. In germline, CDR1 is SEHNR, CDR2 FQNEAQ (reference sequence). Trimming cost V 6 bases and J 5 bases, with 12 bases left between them. The CDR3 runs 13 residues.

This clonotype was picked up many times. The chain joins TRBV29-1 to TRBJ1-1; TRBD1 might be the D (5 bases). This CDR3 is built from 12 residues. Trimming left V 7 bases short and J 9 bases short, with 18 bases between. Germline CDR1 and CDR2: SQVTM and ANQGSEA. The CDR3 nucleotides are TGCAGCGCTGGGGTGCGAGACAGCAAAGCTTTCTTT. This encodes CSAGVRDSKAFF. The variable domain in full, with the rest retrieved from reference TRBV29-1 and TRBJ1-1, is SAVISQKPSRDICQRGTSLTIQCQVDSQVTMMFWYRQQPGQSLTLIATANQGSEATYESGFVIDKFPISRPNLTFSTLTVSNMSPEDSSIYLCSAGVRDSKAFFGQGTRLTVV.

The rearrangement links TRBV20-1 to TRBJ1-2; TRBD1 is a possible D gene (5 bases). The germline V and J ends were trimmed by 6 bases and 6 bases, with 11 bases remaining between them. Germline V lookup: CDR1 DFQATT, CDR2 SNEGSKA (reference sequence). There are 11 residues in the CDR3. CDR3 nucleotides: TGCAGTGCACGGGACCTGGATGGCTACACCTTC. This sequence encodes CSARDLDGYTF.

The chain has TRBV5-6 and TRBJ2-1, with D maybe TRBD2 (6 bases). The CDR3 is made up of 16 amino acids. The V end lost 0 bases, the J end lost 6 bases, and 16 bases lay between the germline ends. The germline CDR1 and CDR2 sequences are SGHDT and YYEEEE. For the CDR3, the DNA is TGTGCCAGCAGCTTGGAAGAGCGGGTGAAGCGCAATGAGCAGTTCTTC. Its translation: CASSLEERVKRNEQFF.

The table lists this clonotype with a few counts. The J gene is TRBJ2-7, the V gene TRBV29-1; tentatively, D is TRBD1 (6 bases). Trimming stripped 2 bases from V and 7 bases from J, with 15 bases between. Germline CDR1 is SQVTM and CDR2 is ANQGSEA. CDR3 size: 13 residues. The CDR3 region has the DNA TGCAGCGTTGAATTACAGGGCTTTGGGGAGCAGTACTTC. Its translation is CSVELQGFGEQYF.

The V and J genes are TRBV5-1 and TRBJ2-3; perhaps TRBD2 as D (5 bases). Looked up from germline, CDR1 is SGHRS and CDR2 is YFSETQ. V was cut by 0 bases and J by 2 bases, with 16 bases left in between. The CDR3 runs to 17 residues. The CDR3 bases are TGCGCCAGCAGCTTGGCGGTGGCAGGAGGAACCACAGATACGCAGTATTTT. Its translation is CASSLAVAGGTTDTQYF.

The chain is built from TRBV6-1 and TRBJ1-4; D ambiguous. Trimming took off 6 bases at V and 4 bases at J, with 12 bases between the two ends. The CDR3 length is 14 residues. Germline V gives CDR1 MNHNS, CDR2 SASEGT. Here the CDR3 DNA reads TGTGCCAGCAGGAGGACGGGGAGTAATGAAAAACTGTTTTTT. Its protein product is CASRRTGSNEKLFF.

The chain has TRBV20-1 and TRBJ2-3; tentative D call: TRBD1 (6 bases). Germline V CDR1 and CDR2: DFQATT, SNEGSKA (reference sequence). The CDR3 loop spans 15 amino acids. The V end lost 1 base, the J end lost 4 bases, and 15 bases lay between the germline ends. The CDR3 is CSARGRLGAADTQYF. CDR3 sequence (DNA): TGCAGTGCTAGAGGCCGTCTGGGGGCGGCAGATACGCAGTATTTT.

The chain combines TRBV7-2 with TRBJ2-4; D is unresolved. The CDR3 is 12 amino acids. Trimming pared 5 bases from V and 9 bases from J, leaving 11 bases between. The V gene's germline CDR1 is SGHTA and CDR2 FQGNSA. The CDR3 nucleotides are TGTGCCAGCAGCCCTTCGCCCGGCATTCAGTACTTC. Its protein is CASSPSPGIQYF.

This clonotype occurred many times. The chain joins TRBV5-1 to TRBJ2-3; D may be TRBD1 or TRBD2 (5 bases each). The V end was cut by 4 bases, the J end by 1 base, with 10 bases between. Germline-derived CDR1 and CDR2 are SGHRS and YFSETQ. The CDR3 spans 14 residues. The CDR3 sequence: CASSPGTRTDTQYF. The CDR3 DNA follows: TGCGCCAGCAGCCCCGGGACCCGCACAGATACGCAGTATTTT.

This clonotype was detected a few times. The chain couples TRBV6-1 to TRBJ2-1, with D unclear. Germline CDR1 reads MNHNS; CDR2 reads SASEGT. The V and J ends lost 7 bases and 4 bases respectively, with 11 bases between them. This CDR3 has 13 amino acids. The CDR3 DNA reads TGTGCCAGCACCCGACCCCCTTACAATGAGCAGTTCTTC. Residues: CASTRPPYNEQFF.

There are many counts of this clonotype. This chain connects TRBV20-1 to TRBJ1-5; D remains ambiguous. V lost 1 base and J 2 bases, leaving 6 bases between the germline ends. Germline assignment: CDR1 DFQATT and CDR2 SNEGSKA (reference sequence). The CDR3 loop spans 13 amino acids. In DNA form, the CDR3 reads TGCAGTGCTAGAGTGGGAGGCAATCAGCCCCAGCATTTT. Encoded protein: CSARVGGNQPQHF.

The J gene is TRBJ1-5, the V gene TRBV20-1, with 10 bases matching TRBD1. The CDR3 consists of 17 residues. CDR1 and CDR2 (germline): DFQATT, SNEGSKA (reference sequence). The V gene end was trimmed by 1 base and the J gene end by 6 bases; junction bases not matched to a gene: 12. In DNA, the CDR3 is TGCAGTGCTAGAGTCCCGGGACAGGGGATGGGGGGTCAGCCCCAGCATTTT. Its translation: CSARVPGQGMGGQPQHF.

The chain combines TRBV11-3 with TRBJ2-2, with a possible D match to TRBD1 (5 bases). CDR3 size: 14 residues. The germline CDR1 and CDR2 sequences are SGHNT and YENEEA. The ends were cut back, 3 bases at V and 6 bases at J, with 11 bases in the middle. CDR3 protein: CASSLQGGAGELFF. For the CDR3, the DNA is TGTGCCAGCAGCTTGCAGGGTGGAGCCGGGGAGCTGTTTTTT.

Here the CDR3 reads CASRTPAVSGASTDTQYF. CDR3 nucleotides: TGTGCCAGCAGGACCCCCGCGGTGAGCGGGGCTAGCACAGATACGCAGTATTTT. The rearrangement uses TRBV25-1 and TRBJ2-3, with 7 positions matching TRBD2. Germline loops: CDR1 MGHDK, CDR2 SYGVNS. Losses at the gene ends were 6 bases for V and 0 bases for J; bases not matched to a gene: 15. The CDR3 is 18 amino acids.

J is TRBJ2-5 and V is TRBV4-2, with D perhaps TRBD2 (5 bases). Germline V gene sequence: CDR1 LGHNA, CDR2 YNFKEQ. The V and J ends lost 5 bases and 3 bases respectively, with 10 bases between them. This CDR3 has 13 residues. CDR3 in DNA: TGTGCCAGCAGCGTTGACTACGAAGAGACCCAGTACTTC. This translates into CASSVDYEETQYF.

The chain links TRBV9 to TRBJ2-3; 14 bases are shared with TRBD2. Germline CDR1 is SGDLS and CDR2 is YYNGEE. The J segment lost 0 bases and the V segment lost 0 bases, leaving 9 bases of the junction unmatched. This CDR3 is built from 20 residues. The CDR3 DNA is TGTGCCAGCAGCGTAGATTTCCGGGGACTAGCGGGAGAAAGCACAGATACGCAGTATTTT. Its protein product is CASSVDFRGLAGESTDTQYF.

This clonotype was detected many times. This chain connects TRBV12-3 or TRBV12-4 to TRBJ2-5; D uncertain. This CDR3 is built from 11 residues. The ends were cut back, 5 bases at V and 7 bases at J, with 8 bases in the middle. The CDR3 coding sequence is TGTGCCAGCAGTACTTTGGGGACCCAGTACTTC. Translating gives CASSTLGTQYF.

This clonotype has just a few counts. The V call is TRBV5-1, the J call TRBJ2-7; D might be TRBD1 or TRBD2, each matching 5 bases. The germline V gene encodes CDR1 SGHRS and CDR2 YFSETQ. The CDR3 length is 13 residues. V gave up 4 bases and J gave up 1 base, with 9 bases separating them. Written as DNA, the CDR3 is TGCGCCAGCAGCACCGAGGGGTCCTACGAGCAGTACTTC. Protein: CASSTEGSYEQYF.

There are a few counts of this clonotype. This sequence joins TRBV4-3 and TRBJ2-1, with TRBD2 identical over 12 bases. Germline trimming cut 5 bases from V and 2 bases from J; bases unmatched to any gene: 4. The CDR3 covers 16 residues. Germline-derived CDR1 and CDR2 are LGHNA and YSLEER. In DNA, the CDR3 is TGCGCCAGCAGCACCAGACTAGCGGGAGCCTACAATGAGCAGTTCTTC. Translation: CASSTRLAGAYNEQFF.

The chain carries TRBV7-2 and TRBJ1-2; D uncertain. This CDR3 spans 15 amino acids. Germline values: CDR1 SGHTA, CDR2 FQGNSA. V dropped 4 bases and J dropped 7 bases, with 19 bases sitting between them. CDR3 sequence (DNA): TGTGCCAGCAGCTCCCCGGTCGAGGCCTACACTGGCTACACCTTC. Amino acid sequence: CASSSPVEAYTGYTF.

A few counts support this clonotype. The chain recombines TRBV7-8 with TRBJ2-3, with a tentative D call TRBD2 (7 bases). The CDR3 has 12 residues. The V gene's germline CDR1 is SGHVS and CDR2 FQNEAQ. With 1 base removed from V and 15 bases from J, the gap between germline ends came to 14 bases. In nucleotides, the CDR3 is TGTGCCAGCAGCTTAGGCGGGGGCCCGCTCTATTTT. Translation: CASSLGGGPLYF.

The chain employs TRBV9 and TRBJ1-1; the D gene is possibly TRBD1 (5 bases). The CDR3 sequence is 13 residues long. The germline gives CDR1 SGDLS, CDR2 YYNGEE. Trimming left V 4 bases short and J 11 bases short, with 18 bases between. CDR3 sequence reads: CASSKTPGAGAFF. In nucleotides, the CDR3 is TGTGCCAGCAGCAAAACCCCCGGGGCCGGGGCTTTCTTT.

The CDR3 DNA reads as TGTGCCAGCAGCCCGGATGGAGGGGGACGGCAGCGGACCGAGCAGTACTTC. Protein sequence: CASSPDGGGRQRTEQYF. This chain joins TRBV7-6 and TRBJ2-7; D tentatively fits TRBD1 or TRBD2 (6 bases each). CDR1 and CDR2 from the germline V gene are SGHVS and FNYEAQ. This CDR3 is built from 17 residues. Trimming cost V 5 bases and J 6 bases, with 26 bases left between them. Filled out from reference TRBV7-6 and TRBJ2-7, the complete variable domain reads GAGVSQSPRYKVTKRGQDVALRCDPISGHVSLYWYRQALGQGPEFLTYFNYEAQQDKSGLPNDRFSAERPEGSISTLTIQRTEQRDSAMYRCASSPDGGGRQRTEQYFGPGTRLTVT.